This entry lists 10 T cell receptor beta chains sequenced from one sample in a study of blood T cell repertoires in COVID-19. The assay was immunoSEQ multiplex PCR, and TCRdb's table has in-frame clones only and misses some. The sample contains hundreds of thousands of clones, around 88% of which appear only once. Sequenced material: peripheral blood. The source of these receptors is a woman in her seventies with COVID-19, enrolled during active disease.

V usage is TRBV18 and J usage is TRBJ2-2; the match to TRBD1 covers 7 bases. V shed 0 bases, J shed 4 bases, and the junction held 5 bases outside the gene matches. Germline lookup yields CDR1 KGHSH and CDR2 LQKENI. The CDR3 covers 16 residues. CDR3 nucleotide sequence: TGTGCCAGCTCACCACCGGCAGGGGGTCCCACCGGGGAGCTGTTTTTT. As protein: CASSPPAGGPTGELFF.

This clone appeared once. This chain uses TRBV3-1 (or the pseudogene TRBV3-2) with TRBJ1-1; TRBD1 agrees at 10 bases. The CDR3 length is 15 residues. Per germline, CDR1 LGHDT and CDR2 YNNKEL (reference sequence). V was clipped by 4 bases and J by 6 bases; unmatched bases: 8. The CDR3 here is CASSPPRTGGAEAFF. CDR3 in DNA: TGTGCCAGCAGCCCTCCACGGACAGGGGGAGCTGAAGCTTTCTTT.

The chain links TRBV7-9 to TRBJ2-6; the D gene is possibly TRBD1 (5 bases). Per the germline V gene, CDR1 is SEHNR and CDR2 is FQNEAQ (reference sequence). CDR3 length equals 18 residues. Deletions cut 1 base from V and 0 bases from J, with 13 bases between. CDR3 residues: CASSLGAGPLSGANVLTF. CDR3 sequence (DNA): TGTGCCAGCAGCTTAGGGGCAGGGCCGCTCTCTGGGGCCAACGTCCTGACTTTC.

In nucleotides, the CDR3 is TGCGCCAGCAGCTCAGGAAGCTCTGGAAACACCATATATTTT. Translating it yields CASSSGSSGNTIYF. The rearrangement links TRBV5-1 to TRBJ1-3; no reliable D call. CDR3 size: 14 residues. CDR1 and CDR2 (germline): SGHRS, YFSETQ. V was clipped by 3 bases and J by 0 bases, with 7 bases between them.

The chain carries TRBV4-2 and TRBJ2-5; the match to TRBD2 covers 10 bases. Germline loops: CDR1 LGHNA, CDR2 YNFKEQ. V dropped 0 bases and J dropped 5; count of bases not matched to a gene: 6. The CDR3 has 16 amino acids. CDR3 sequence (DNA): TGTGCCAGCAGCCAAGAAGCGGGGGGGCGGGCCGAGACCCAGTACTTC. This codes for CASSQEAGGRAETQYF.

The chain couples TRBV5-4 to TRBJ1-1, with 7 bases identical to TRBD1. The CDR3 totals 17 residues. The germline gives CDR1 SGHNT, CDR2 YYREEE (reference sequence). The V segment lost 9 bases and the J segment 4 bases; nucleotides outside the gene matches: 21. As DNA, the CDR3 is TGTGCCAACCATAAAGGGGGCGATGGTGGCGGGCTCACTGAAGCTTTCTTT. The encoded protein is CANHKGGDGGGLTEAFF.

The table lists this clone with a few counts. The rearrangement links TRBV28 to TRBJ2-2; D remains unclear. The CDR3 loop spans 15 amino acids. V gave up 5 bases and J gave up 4 bases, with 14 bases separating them. Germline CDR1 MDHEN, CDR2 SYDVKM. CDR3 sequence reads: CASSPPGFGTGELFF. The CDR3 DNA is TGTGCCAGCAGTCCCCCAGGCTTCGGCACCGGGGAGCTGTTTTTT.

This clone was detected only once. The chain couples TRBV2 to TRBJ2-7; unclear D gene. The germline V and J ends were trimmed by 6 bases and 3 bases, with 9 bases remaining between them. CDR3 length equals 12 residues. Germline V gives CDR1 SNHLY, CDR2 FYNNEI. The CDR3 reads CASSPRNYEQYF. The CDR3 DNA is TGTGCCAGCAGCCCGCGGAACTACGAGCAGTACTTC.

Only one count was recorded for this clone. The chain links TRBV27 to TRBJ1-3; no definite D call. V gave up 3 bases and J gave up 1 base, with 7 bases separating them. Germline values: CDR1 MNHEY, CDR2 SMNVEV (reference sequence). The CDR3 has 14 amino acids. The CDR3 region is CASSFGVSGNTIYF. The DNA for the CDR3 is TGTGCCAGCAGTTTCGGGGTATCTGGAAACACCATATATTTT.

This clone has only one observation. The V gene is TRBV5-8, the J gene TRBJ1-5; 10 bases map to TRBD1. The germline CDR1 and CDR2 sequences are SGHTS and YDEGEE. The ends lost 6 bases at V and 5 bases at J; junction bases unmatched: 5. There are 14 residues in the CDR3. The CDR3 reads CASTEGQGYQPQHF. The CDR3 DNA sequence: TGTGCCAGCACCGAGGGACAGGGGTATCAGCCCCAGCATTTT.